This T cell receptor (beta chain) came from a study of T-cell memory formation after mild COVID-19. Findings and limits, study-wide: Unconfirmed was the SARS-CoV-2 specificity of second-wave clones that peaked on day 37. Contracting CD4+ clones lay largely in CM and EM, with CD8+ ones residing in EMRA.

Trimming shortened V by 3 bases and J by 5 bases, and 16 bases separated the two germline ends. The CDR3 covers 15 residues. Germline assignment: CDR1 SGHTA and CDR2 FQGNSA. TCRdb redid the calling of the 5' RACE reads with MiXCR, one entry per CDR3 protein. The table lists about 110,000 distinct CDR3 sequences, about 18% of them singletons, with roughly 6% in the top ten. In the case of this clonotype: The antigen is undetermined.

The chain recombines TRBV7-2 with TRBJ1-1; D is perhaps TRBD1 (5 bases). The origin of this receptor is a man between 18 and 35 years old who had mild COVID-19 (a few samples of this study predate the infection). Cell type and time point are not known. The sample comprised PBMCs or a T cell subset sorted from them (not recorded which). The CDR3 DNA reads TGTGCCAGCAGCTTGGGCCCCCAGGGAGTGACTGAAGCTTTCTTT. This sequence encodes CASSLGPQGVTEAFF. Based on the CDR3 plus reference TRBV7-2 and TRBJ1-1, the full variable domain is GAGVSQSPSNKVTEKGKDVELRCDPISGHTALYWYRQSLGQGLEFLIYFQGNSAPDKSGLPSDRFSAERTGGSVSTLTIQRTQQEDSAVYLCASSLGPQGVTEAFFGQGTRLTVV.